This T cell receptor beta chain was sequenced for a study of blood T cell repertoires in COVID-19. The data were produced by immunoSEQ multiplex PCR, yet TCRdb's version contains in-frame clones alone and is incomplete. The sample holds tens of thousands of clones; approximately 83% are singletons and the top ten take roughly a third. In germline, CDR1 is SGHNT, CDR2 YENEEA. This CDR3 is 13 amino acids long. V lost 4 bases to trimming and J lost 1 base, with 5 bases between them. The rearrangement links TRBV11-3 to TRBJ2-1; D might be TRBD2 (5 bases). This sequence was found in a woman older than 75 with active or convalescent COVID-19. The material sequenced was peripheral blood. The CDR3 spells CASSSGSYNEQFF. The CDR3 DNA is TGTGCCAGCAGCTCGGGGTCCTACAATGAGCAGTTCTTC.